The next 10 T cell receptor beta chains were all read from a single sample in a study of CD4 T cells in relation to SARS-CoV-2 and coronaviruses. The protocol was immunoSEQ multiplex PCR, while the TCRdb copy is restricted to in-frame clones and leaves out a portion. Of around 56,000 clones listed, around 86% are singletons. The unexposed donors gave CD4+ T cells in about 2011-2018, prior to COVID-19. The sample taken for sequencing was memory CD4+ T cells from PBMCs. The receptors shown here come from a human donor in good health.

This chain connects TRBV7-9 to TRBJ1-2, with D unclear. The CDR3 length is 15 residues. Looked up from germline, CDR1 is SEHNR and CDR2 is FQNEAQ (reference sequence). V lost 4 bases to trimming and J lost 4 bases, with 16 bases between them. For the CDR3, the DNA is TGTGCCAGCAGCTCAGCTGGACTGAAGGCCTATGGCTACACCTTC. Residues: CASSSAGLKAYGYTF.

V gene TRBV5-4 combines with J gene TRBJ2-6, with D possibly TRBD2 on 5 matching bases. Germline loops: CDR1 SGHNT, CDR2 YYREEE (reference sequence). This CDR3 has 16 amino acids. V was clipped by 1 base and J by 0 bases, with 8 bases between them. The CDR3 sequence: CASSLPRGSGANVLTF. The CDR3 nucleotides read TGTGCCAGCAGCTTGCCACGGGGCTCTGGGGCCAACGTCCTGACTTTC.

This clone was counted between two and nine times. The rearrangement links TRBV5-4 to TRBJ2-7, with 9 bases lining up with TRBD1. The CDR3 loop spans 16 amino acids. Germline V gene sequence: CDR1 SGHNT, CDR2 YYREEE (reference sequence). J was trimmed by 3 bases and V by 4 bases; bases with no gene match: 11. CDR3 bases: TGTGCCAGCAGCCCCTCCCCGGGACAGGGAGGCTACGAGCAGTACTTC. Translation gives CASSPSPGQGGYEQYF. The full variable domain, with the rest looked up from reference TRBV5-4 and TRBJ2-7, is ETGVTQSPTHLIKTRGQQVTLRCSSQSGHNTVSWYQQALGQGPQFIFQYYREEENGRGNFPPRFSGLQFPNYSSELNVNALELDDSALYLCASSPSPGQGGYEQYFGPGTRLTVT.

The rearrangement links TRBV3-1 (or the pseudogene TRBV3-2) to TRBJ1-2, with unresolved D. CDR3 length: 15 residues. V lost 0 bases and J lost 3, with 11 bases in between. The V gene's germline CDR1 is LGHDT and CDR2 YNNKEL (reference sequence). The CDR3 loop reads CASSQDLTDYYGYTF. The CDR3 region has the DNA TGTGCCAGCAGCCAAGATCTAACAGACTACTATGGCTACACCTTC.

The chain employs TRBV23-1 and TRBJ2-1, with 9 bases matching TRBD2. TRBV23-1 is assigned to the ORF class and has an uncertain function. The CDR3 extends over 20 amino acids. With V trimmed by 0 bases and J by 4 bases, 16 bases remained unmatched. In nucleotides, the CDR3 is TGCGCCAGCAGTCAATCAATAGCGCTAGCGGGGACCCAAAGTTACAATGAGCAGTTCTTC. It is translated as CASSQSIALAGTQSYNEQFF.

J is TRBJ2-1 and V is TRBV6-6; TRBD2 matches 7 bases. The CDR3 runs to 13 residues. Losses at the gene ends were 6 bases for V and 6 bases for J; bases not matched to a gene: 5. Germline CDR1 and CDR2: MNHNY and SVGAGI (reference sequence). CDR3 nucleotide sequence: TGTGCCAGCAGGCCCGGGACTACCAATGAGCAGTTCTTC. This sequence encodes CASRPGTTNEQFF.

The J gene is TRBJ1-5, the V gene TRBV7-2; D uncertain. Germline V CDR1 and CDR2: SGHTA, FQGNSA. The V gene lost 5 bases and the J gene lost 0 bases, with 8 bases spanning the gap. The CDR3 is 14 amino acids. The CDR3 sequence: CASSPIYSNQPQHF. CDR3 DNA: TGTGCCAGCAGCCCGATCTATAGCAATCAGCCCCAGCATTTT.

This chain joins TRBV19 and TRBJ2-1; maybe TRBD2 (5 bases). Trimming removed 7 bases from V and 1 base from J, with 17 bases in between. Germline V lookup: CDR1 LNHDA, CDR2 SQIVND (reference sequence). CDR3 length equals 16 residues. CDR3 residues: CASTTDLGGSYNEQFF. CDR3 DNA: TGTGCCAGTACTACGGACCTAGGAGGATCCTACAATGAGCAGTTCTTC.

The chain uses TRBV7-8 and TRBJ1-5; D not resolved. Germline CDR1 reads SGHVS; CDR2 reads FQNEAQ. The CDR3 contains 18 residues. Trimming took off 5 bases at V and 1 base at J, with 21 bases between the two ends. CDR3 bases: TGTGCCAGCAGCCAGTTCCCCCCGTGGCAGATAAGCAATCAGCCCCAGCATTTT. This sequence encodes CASSQFPPWQISNQPQHF.

This CDR3 reads CASSWGDRETGELFF. DNA of the CDR3: TGTGCCAGCAGCTGGGGGGACAGAGAGACCGGGGAGCTGTTTTTT. This chain links TRBV11-3 with TRBJ2-2, with D perhaps TRBD1 (7 bases). The CDR3 loop spans 15 amino acids. Germline V CDR1 and CDR2: SGHNT, YENEEA. V was pared by 4 bases and J by 5 bases, with 14 bases between.